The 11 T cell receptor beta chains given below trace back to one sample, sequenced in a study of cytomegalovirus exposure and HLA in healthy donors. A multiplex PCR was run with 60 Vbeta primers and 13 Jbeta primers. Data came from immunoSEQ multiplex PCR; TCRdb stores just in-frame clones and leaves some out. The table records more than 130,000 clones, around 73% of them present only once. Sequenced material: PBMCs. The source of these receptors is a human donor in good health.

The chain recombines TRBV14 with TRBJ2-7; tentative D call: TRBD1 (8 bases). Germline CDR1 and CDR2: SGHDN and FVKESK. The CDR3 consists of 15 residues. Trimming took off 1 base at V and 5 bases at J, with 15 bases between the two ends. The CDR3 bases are TGTGCCAGCAGCCAAGTCGGGGGGACAGGACACGAGCAGTACTTC. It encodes CASSQVGGTGHEQYF. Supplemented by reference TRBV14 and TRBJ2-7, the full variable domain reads EAGVTQFPSHSVIEKGQTVTLRCDPISGHDNLYWYRRVMGKEIKFLLHFVKESKQDESGMPNNRFLAERTGGTYSTLKVQPAELEDSGVYFCASSQVGGTGHEQYFGPGTRLTVT.

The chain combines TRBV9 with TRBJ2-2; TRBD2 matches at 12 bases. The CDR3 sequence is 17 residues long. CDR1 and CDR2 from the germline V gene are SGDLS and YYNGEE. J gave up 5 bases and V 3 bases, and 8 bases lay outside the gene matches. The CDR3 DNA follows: TGTGCCAGCAGCGCCCGGACTAGCGGGGCGGCAACCGGGGAGCTGTTTTTT. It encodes CASSARTSGAATGELFF.

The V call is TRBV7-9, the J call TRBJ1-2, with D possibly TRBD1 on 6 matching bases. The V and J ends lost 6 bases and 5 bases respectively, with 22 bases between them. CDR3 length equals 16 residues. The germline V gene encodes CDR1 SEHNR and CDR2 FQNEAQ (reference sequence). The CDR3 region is CASSPVPRGAMYGYTF. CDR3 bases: TGTGCCAGCAGTCCAGTCCCCAGGGGAGCAATGTATGGCTACACCTTC.

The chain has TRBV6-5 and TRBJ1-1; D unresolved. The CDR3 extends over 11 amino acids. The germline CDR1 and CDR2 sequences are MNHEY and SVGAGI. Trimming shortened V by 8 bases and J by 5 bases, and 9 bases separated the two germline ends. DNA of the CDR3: TGTGCCAGCGGCCGGCGGACTGAAGCTTTCTTT. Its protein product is CASGRRTEAFF.

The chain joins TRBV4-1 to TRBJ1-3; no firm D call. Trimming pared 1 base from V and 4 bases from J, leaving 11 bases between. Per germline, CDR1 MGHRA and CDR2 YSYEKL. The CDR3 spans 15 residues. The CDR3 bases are TGCGCCAGCAGCCAAGGGTCGGTGGTCGGAAACACCATATATTTT. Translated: CASSQGSVVGNTIYF.

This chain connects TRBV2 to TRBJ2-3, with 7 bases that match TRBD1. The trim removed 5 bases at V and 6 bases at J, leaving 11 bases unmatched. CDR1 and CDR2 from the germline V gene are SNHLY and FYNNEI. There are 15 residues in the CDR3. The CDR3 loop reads CASSITGAVRDTQYF. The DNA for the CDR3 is TGTGCCAGCAGTATCACAGGGGCCGTCCGGGATACGCAGTATTTT.

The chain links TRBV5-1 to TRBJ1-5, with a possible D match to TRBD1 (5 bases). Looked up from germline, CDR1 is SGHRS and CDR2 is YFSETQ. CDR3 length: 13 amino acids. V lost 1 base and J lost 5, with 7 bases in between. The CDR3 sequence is CASSLQGDQPQHF. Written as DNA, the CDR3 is TGCGCCAGCAGCTTGCAAGGGGATCAGCCCCAGCATTTT.

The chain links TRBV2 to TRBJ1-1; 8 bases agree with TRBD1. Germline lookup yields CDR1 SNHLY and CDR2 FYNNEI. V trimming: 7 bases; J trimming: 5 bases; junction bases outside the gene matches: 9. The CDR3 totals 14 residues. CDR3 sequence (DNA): TGTGCCAGCACCGCCAGGACAGGGTGGACTGAAGCTTTCTTT. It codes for CASTARTGWTEAFF.

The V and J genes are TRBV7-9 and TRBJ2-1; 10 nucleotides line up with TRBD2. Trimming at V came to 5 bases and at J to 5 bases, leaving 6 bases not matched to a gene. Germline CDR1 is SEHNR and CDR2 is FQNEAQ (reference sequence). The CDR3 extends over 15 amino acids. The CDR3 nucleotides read TGTGCCAGCAGCCAACTAGCGGGATTCGACAATGAGCAGTTCTTC. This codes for CASSQLAGFDNEQFF.

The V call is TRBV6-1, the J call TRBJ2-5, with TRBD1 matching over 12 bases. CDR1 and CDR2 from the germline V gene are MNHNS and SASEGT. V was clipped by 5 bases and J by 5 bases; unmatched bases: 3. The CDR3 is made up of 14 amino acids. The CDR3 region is CASSRDRGRETQYF. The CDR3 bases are TGTGCCAGCAGTCGGGACAGGGGGCGGGAGACCCAGTACTTC.

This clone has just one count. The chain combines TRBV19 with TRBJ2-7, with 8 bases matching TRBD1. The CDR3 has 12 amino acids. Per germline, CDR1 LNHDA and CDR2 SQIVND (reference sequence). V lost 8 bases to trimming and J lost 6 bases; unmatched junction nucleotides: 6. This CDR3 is CASAGTGREQYF. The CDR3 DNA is TGTGCCAGTGCCGGGACAGGTCGCGAGCAGTACTTC.